The sequence of this T cell receptor (beta chain) was determined in a study of T cell responses to AZD1222 COVID-19 vaccine. For this clone: Its antigen remains unidentified.

The method was immunoSEQ multiplex PCR; TCRdb's version includes in-frame clones alone and lacks a portion of them. The top ten clones hold 6.3% of a sample with tens of thousands of clones, 75% to 95% of them seen once. The CDR3 length is 13 residues. The V end lost 3 bases, the J end lost 3 bases, and 7 bases lay between the germline ends. Study findings and constraints: Baseline seropositivity occurred in only a handful of AZD1222 recipients. Once two AZD1222 doses were given, Spike-specific TCR breadth and depth went up. None of the repertoires were sampled until the peak T cell response had passed. Possibly, clonal diversity was underestimated; donors were largely white British and included more females.

Sample: peripheral blood, taken 28 days after the second dose of the MenACWY control vaccine. This TCR derives from an adult who received the MenACWY meningococcal vaccine as a control. The chain employs TRBV12-3 or TRBV12-4 and TRBJ2-3, with D unclear. CDR3 sequence: CASSLGHTDTQYF. CDR3 in DNA: TGTGCCAGCAGTTTGGGCCATACAGATACGCAGTATTTT.